Below are 3 T cell receptor beta chains sequenced from a single sample in a study of control samples from healthy donors and cancer patients. The protocol was immunoSEQ multiplex PCR, while the TCRdb copy is restricted to in-frame clones and leaves out a portion. Here the sample spans about 120,000 clones, about 92% being singletons. Material: PBMCs. The receptor set was obtained from a middle-aged man with head and neck cancer.

V usage is TRBV6-2 or TRBV6-3 and J usage is TRBJ1-6; the match to TRBD1 covers 7 bases. Unmatched junction bases numbered 13, after V lost 4 bases and J lost 10 bases. This CDR3 comprises 16 residues. Germline CDR1 is MNHEY and CDR2 is SVGEGT. CDR3 amino acids: CASSSDPDRVGSPLHF. The CDR3 nucleotides read TGTGCCAGCAGTTCCGACCCCGACAGGGTGGGCTCACCCCTCCACTTT.

For this clone: Germline and junction disagree at one end, which may indicate a read error. The chain combines TRBV19 with TRBJ1-2; TRBD1 aligns across 10 bases. The V gene's germline CDR1 is LNHDA and CDR2 SQIVND (reference sequence). CDR3 length: 13 amino acids. Written as DNA, the CDR3 is TGTGCCAGTAGTGGGACAGGGGTCAGCTATTCCCACTTC. Residues: CASSGTGVSYSHF.

V and J are TRBV18 and TRBJ2-5; D might be TRBD1 (6 bases). From germline, CDR1 is KGHSH and CDR2 LQKENI. This CDR3 has 21 residues. V gave up 2 bases and J gave up 4 bases, with 32 bases separating them. The CDR3 region is CASSPRPGKGGPRGRRETQYF. The CDR3 DNA reads as TGTGCCAGCTCACCAAGGCCGGGAAAAGGGGGTCCCAGGGGCCGTAGAGAGACCCAGTACTTC.